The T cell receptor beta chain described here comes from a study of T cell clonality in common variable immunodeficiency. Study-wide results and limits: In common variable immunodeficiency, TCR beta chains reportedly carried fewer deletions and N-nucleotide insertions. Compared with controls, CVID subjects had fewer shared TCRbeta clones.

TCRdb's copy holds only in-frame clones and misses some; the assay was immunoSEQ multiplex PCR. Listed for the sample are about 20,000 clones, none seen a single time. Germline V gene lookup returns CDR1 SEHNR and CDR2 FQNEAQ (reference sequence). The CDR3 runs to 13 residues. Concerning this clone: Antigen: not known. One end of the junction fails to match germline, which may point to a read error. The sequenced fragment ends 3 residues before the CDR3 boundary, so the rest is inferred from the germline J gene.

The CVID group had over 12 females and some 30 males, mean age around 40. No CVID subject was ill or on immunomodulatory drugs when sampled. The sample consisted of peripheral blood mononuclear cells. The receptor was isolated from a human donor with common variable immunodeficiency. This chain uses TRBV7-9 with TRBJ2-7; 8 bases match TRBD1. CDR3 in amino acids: CSSSRQGTYEQYF. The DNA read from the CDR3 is TGTTCCAGCAGCCGACAGGGGACCTACGAG.